The 30 T cell receptor beta chains below come from one sample, sequenced in a study of shared clonotypes between healthy human individuals. TCRdb keeps only in-frame clones here, not all; method: immunoSEQ multiplex PCR. The sample yields hundreds of thousands of clones, 97% seen once. Sequenced material: naive CD4+ T cells sorted from blood. The subset denotes: CD45RA+ positively selected. The source is a woman aged 25 to 45 in good health.

The V and J genes are TRBV15 and TRBJ1-2; no clear D gene. This CDR3 is 13 amino acids long. The germline V gene has CDR1 LNHNV and CDR2 YYDKDF (reference sequence). V shed 3 bases and J shed 7 bases, with 12 bases lying between them. The CDR3 DNA reads as TGTGCCACCAGCAGCAGACCAGAGATTGGCTACACCTTC. Protein: CATSSRPEIGYTF.

The chain joins TRBV6-1 to TRBJ2-1; 12 bases agree with TRBD2. The CDR3 spans 14 residues. V lost 6 bases to trimming and J lost 8 bases; unmatched junction nucleotides: 5. Germline V gene data show CDR1 as MNHNS and CDR2 as SASEGT. CDR3 residues: CASRLLAGGDEQFF. The CDR3 DNA is TGTGCCAGCAGGTTACTAGCGGGAGGAGATGAGCAGTTCTTC.

This CDR3 reads CASSTSGSPYEQYF. DNA of the CDR3: TGTGCCAGTAGTACTTCCGGGAGCCCCTACGAGCAGTACTTC. V usage is TRBV19 and J usage is TRBJ2-7; tentatively, D is TRBD2 (6 bases). Per the germline V gene, CDR1 is LNHDA and CDR2 is SQIVND (reference sequence). Trimming removed 4 bases at V and 2 bases at J, with 12 bases between. CDR3 length: 14 amino acids.

The gene calls are TRBV18 and TRBJ2-1; possibly TRBD2 for D (5 bases). Germline V gene data show CDR1 as KGHSH and CDR2 as LQKENI. This CDR3 is 15 amino acids long. Trimming removed 0 bases from V and 2 bases from J, with 8 bases in between. The DNA of the CDR3 is TGTGCCAGCTCACCACCGAGGAGGACCTACAATGAGCAGTTCTTC. This codes for CASSPPRRTYNEQFF.

V is TRBV28 and J is TRBJ2-3; no definite D call. Looked up from germline, CDR1 is MDHEN and CDR2 is SYDVKM. The CDR3 sequence is 13 residues long. The V gene lost 2 bases and the J gene lost 7 bases, with 10 bases spanning the gap. CDR3 coding DNA: TGTGCCAGCAGTTTAGCCGCGCAGAATACGCAGTATTTT. Protein product: CASSLAAQNTQYF.

The chain couples TRBV11-2 to TRBJ2-7, with TRBD2 identical over 10 bases. The CDR3 loop spans 18 amino acids. Germline assignment: CDR1 SGHAT and CDR2 FQNNGV. The ends lost 4 bases at V and 7 bases at J; junction bases unmatched: 19. CDR3 in amino acids: CASSSNPSGRWGVYEQYF. In DNA, the CDR3 is TGTGCCAGCAGCTCAAACCCTAGCGGGAGATGGGGGGTTTATGAGCAGTACTTC. The variable domain in full, with the rest retrieved from reference TRBV11-2 and TRBJ2-7, is EAGVAQSPRYKIIEKRQSVAFWCNPISGHATLYWYQQILGQGPKLLIQFQNNGVVDDSQLPKDRFSAERLKGVDSTLKIQPAKLEDSAVYLCASSSNPSGRWGVYEQYFGPGTRLTVT.

This chain uses TRBV6-1 with TRBJ2-7; 7 nucleotides align to TRBD1. This CDR3 has 14 residues. Germline-derived CDR1 and CDR2 are MNHNS and SASEGT. J was trimmed by 3 bases and V by 8 bases; bases with no gene match: 10. The CDR3 here is CASGVGTVNYEQYF. Here the CDR3 DNA reads TGTGCCAGCGGTGTCGGGACAGTCAACTACGAGCAGTACTTC.

The gene calls are TRBV4-1 and TRBJ2-3; the match to TRBD2 covers 11 bases. CDR1 and CDR2 from the germline V gene are MGHRA and YSYEKL. The junction had 9 bases not matched to a gene; V was cut back by 0 bases and J by 7 bases. The CDR3 totals 17 residues. CDR3 sequence: CASSQDLAGGKMHTQYF. For the CDR3, the DNA is TGCGCCAGCAGCCAAGATCTAGCGGGAGGCAAGATGCATACGCAGTATTTT.

The chain has TRBV9 and TRBJ1-1; perhaps TRBD1 as D (6 bases). The CDR3 runs to 16 residues. Germline V CDR1 and CDR2: SGDLS, YYNGEE. V dropped 3 bases and J dropped 1 base, with 16 bases sitting between them. For the CDR3, the DNA is TGTGCCAGCAGCGCCTCGCTGGGACACGAGAACACTGAAGCTTTCTTT. Translating gives CASSASLGHENTEAFF. The variable domain in full, completed from reference TRBV9 and TRBJ1-1, reads DSGVTQTPKHLITATGQRVTLRCSPRSGDLSVYWYQQSLDQGLQFLIQYYNGEERAKGNILERFSAQQFPDLHSELNLSSLELGDSALYFCASSASLGHENTEAFFGQGTRLTVV.

The rearrangement joins TRBV18 to TRBJ2-5; 7 bases map to TRBD1. With V trimmed by 2 bases and J by 5 bases, 8 bases remained unmatched. The CDR3 loop spans 15 amino acids. CDR1 and CDR2 from the germline V gene are KGHSH and LQKENI. The CDR3 protein is CASSPNQGEGETQYF. The CDR3 nucleotides read TGTGCCAGCTCACCAAACCAGGGGGAAGGTGAGACCCAGTACTTC.

V and J are TRBV5-4 and TRBJ2-1; a possible D gene is TRBD2 (5 bases). Trimming removed 0 bases from V and 6 bases from J, with 7 bases in between. Germline V lookup: CDR1 SGHNT, CDR2 YYREEE (reference sequence). The CDR3 consists of 13 residues. This chain's CDR3 is CASSLVTTNEQFF. The CDR3 DNA follows: TGTGCCAGCAGCTTGGTGACTACCAATGAGCAGTTCTTC.

The chain joins TRBV5-1 to TRBJ2-7, with 10 bases aligning to TRBD1. The CDR3 is made up of 15 amino acids. V lost 4 bases to trimming and J lost 5 bases; unmatched junction nucleotides: 9. Per the germline V gene, CDR1 is SGHRS and CDR2 is YFSETQ. This CDR3 is CASSTGQGVYDEQYF. The CDR3 region has the DNA TGCGCCAGCAGCACAGGACAGGGGGTTTATGACGAGCAGTACTTC.

A note on this clone: The same CDR3 can be traced to other DNA sequences in this sample. The V call is TRBV28, the J call TRBJ2-2, with no clear D. The V gene lost 2 bases and the J gene lost 9 bases, with 4 bases spanning the gap. The CDR3 is 11 amino acids. Germline CDR1 and CDR2: MDHEN and SYDVKM. The chain's CDR3 is CASSLGWELFF. CDR3 bases: TGTGCCAGCAGTTTAGGATGGGAGCTGTTTTTT.

The V call is TRBV5-5, the J call TRBJ2-5; the D is unclear. The germline V gene has CDR1 SGHKS and CDR2 YYEKEE (reference sequence). V lost 4 bases, J lost 2 bases, and 15 bases lay in between. The CDR3 sequence is 15 residues long. CDR3 sequence reads: CASSPRVADQETQYF. CDR3 in DNA: TGTGCCAGCAGCCCCAGAGTCGCGGATCAAGAGACCCAGTACTTC.

J is TRBJ2-3 and V is TRBV7-2; a possible D gene is TRBD2 (5 bases). V lost 5 bases and J lost 4, with 16 bases in between. Germline loops: CDR1 SGHTA, CDR2 FQGNSA. The CDR3 loop spans 15 amino acids. The CDR3 DNA reads TGTGCCAGCAGCCCCCAGTCCGGGGTGGCAGATACGCAGTATTTT. Translated, it gives CASSPQSGVADTQYF.

The V gene is TRBV5-5, the J gene TRBJ2-1; 10 nucleotides match TRBD2. The CDR3 runs 18 residues. The J segment lost 4 bases and the V segment lost 0 bases, leaving 10 bases of the junction unmatched. Germline CDR1 reads SGHKS; CDR2 reads YYEKEE (reference sequence). Written as DNA, the CDR3 is TGTGCCAGCAGCTTGGCTCTAGCGGGAGTGGAGACTTACAATGAGCAGTTCTTC. This gives the protein CASSLALAGVETYNEQFF.

The chain uses TRBV2 and TRBJ2-5, with D perhaps matching TRBD1 (5 bases). This CDR3 region has 14 residues. V was shortened by 7 bases and J by 2 bases, with 14 bases between the two germline ends. Germline values: CDR1 SNHLY, CDR2 FYNNEI. The CDR3 DNA reads as TGTGCCAGCATAACGGAGACAGAACAAGAGACCCAGTACTTC. Translating gives CASITETEQETQYF.

J is TRBJ2-2 and V is TRBV7-9; D not certain. Germline CDR1 and CDR2: SEHNR and FQNEAQ (reference sequence). There are 15 residues in the CDR3. V lost 6 bases and J lost 0, with 11 bases in between. The CDR3 DNA reads TGTGCCAGCAGTCCACCCAACTCGAACACCGGGGAGCTGTTTTTT. Amino acid sequence: CASSPPNSNTGELFF. The variable domain in full, with the rest retrieved from reference TRBV7-9 and TRBJ2-2, is DTGVSQNPRHKITKRGQNVTFRCDPISEHNRLYWYRQTLGQGPEFLTYFQNEAQLEKSRLLSDRFSAERPKGSFSTLEIQRTEQGDSAMYLCASSPPNSNTGELFFGEGSRLTVL.

The chain carries TRBV5-1 and TRBJ2-7; 9 nucleotides align to TRBD2. This CDR3 spans 15 amino acids. V trimming: 5 bases; J trimming: 7 bases; junction bases outside the gene matches: 13. Germline V gene data show CDR1 as SGHRS and CDR2 as YFSETQ. The CDR3 here is CASRLPLAGVGEQYF. CDR3 sequence (DNA): TGCGCCAGCAGACTTCCTTTAGCGGGAGTGGGTGAGCAGTACTTC.

This chain links TRBV7-9 with TRBJ2-7; 7 bases agree with TRBD2. J lost 4 bases, V lost 1 base, and 7 bases had no gene match. Looked up from germline, CDR1 is SEHNR and CDR2 is FQNEAQ (reference sequence). This CDR3 spans 15 amino acids. The CDR3 is CASSLDGGSGYEQYF. CDR3 DNA: TGTGCCAGCAGCTTAGATGGCGGGAGTGGGTACGAGCAGTACTTC.

V gene TRBV19 combines with J gene TRBJ1-5; the match to TRBD1 covers 8 bases. Germline V gene data show CDR1 as LNHDA and CDR2 as SQIVND (reference sequence). The J segment lost 6 bases and the V segment lost 4 bases, leaving 8 bases of the junction unmatched. The CDR3 runs to 15 residues. Here the CDR3 DNA reads TGTGCCAGTAGTAAATCCAGGGGGCCGGTTCAGCCCCAGCATTTT. It codes for CASSKSRGPVQPQHF.

Notes on this clone: A read error may produce the germline difference seen at one junction end. The chain has TRBV2 and TRBJ2-1; D not certain. Germline V gene lookup returns CDR1 SNHLY and CDR2 FYNNEI. CDR3 length: 12 residues. CDR3 protein: CASSEVPSPKFF. Here the CDR3 DNA reads TGTGCCAGCAGCGAAGTTCCCAGTCCCAAGTTCTTC.

The chain combines TRBV4-2 with TRBJ2-7; 8 positions match TRBD2. The length of the CDR3 is 14 residues. Losses at the gene ends were 1 base for V and 3 bases for J; bases not matched to a gene: 2. The germline V gene has CDR1 LGHNA and CDR2 YNFKEQ. DNA of the CDR3: TGTGCCAGCAGCCAAGTAGCGGGAATCTACGAGCAGTACTTC. It translates to CASSQVAGIYEQYF.

The chain uses TRBV5-1 and TRBJ2-1; D might be TRBD1 (5 bases). Trimming took off 2 bases at V and 2 bases at J, with 8 bases between the two ends. The V gene's germline CDR1 is SGHRS and CDR2 YFSETQ. The CDR3 length is 14 residues. The CDR3 nucleotides are TGCGCCAGCAGCTTCGGACAACCCTACAATGAGCAGTTCTTC. Protein product: CASSFGQPYNEQFF.

This clone was seen once. The genes are TRBV9 and TRBJ2-1, with 13 bases lining up with TRBD2. The J segment lost 10 bases and the V segment lost 0 bases, leaving 7 bases of the junction unmatched. This CDR3 is built from 16 residues. Germline CDR1 and CDR2: SGDLS and YYNGEE. CDR3 sequence (DNA): TGTGCCAGCAGCGTAGTGGCCACTAGCGGGAGGGGGGAGCAGTTCTTC. It codes for CASSVVATSGRGEQFF.

This chain connects TRBV5-1 to TRBJ1-5; unclear D gene. The germline V gene encodes CDR1 SGHRS and CDR2 YFSETQ. V was clipped by 0 bases and J by 10 bases, with 11 bases between them. The CDR3 consists of 13 residues. The CDR3 sequence is CASSLGVDRPQHF. The CDR3 DNA reads as TGCGCCAGCAGCTTGGGGGTAGATCGACCCCAGCATTTT.

This chain connects TRBV11-3 to TRBJ2-1; TRBD2 aligns across 12 bases. The junction had 7 bases not matched to a gene; V was cut back by 3 bases and J by 4 bases. CDR3 length: 17 amino acids. The germline gives CDR1 SGHNT, CDR2 YENEEA. Written as DNA, the CDR3 is TGTGCCAGCAGCTTGACTAGCGGGAGAGGCGGGTACAATGAGCAGTTCTTC. Translating it yields CASSLTSGRGGYNEQFF.

This clone was detected once. At one boundary the junction diverges from the germline segment, which might be a read error. The chain combines TRBV28 with TRBJ2-3; tentatively, D is TRBD2 (6 bases). Germline CDR1 reads MDHEN; CDR2 reads SYDVKM. CDR3 size: 11 residues. The CDR3 sequence: CASRSQGTSYF. The CDR3 DNA sequence: TGTGCCAGCAGATCACAAGGGACTTCTTACTTT.

V and J are TRBV28 and TRBJ1-2; possibly TRBD1 for D (5 bases). Trimming cost V 3 bases and J 5 bases, with 10 bases left between them. This CDR3 has 13 amino acids. The germline V gene encodes CDR1 MDHEN and CDR2 SYDVKM. The CDR3 spells CASSFLGGYGYTF. The DNA of the CDR3 is TGTGCCAGCAGTTTTCTGGGGGGATATGGCTACACCTTC.

The V gene is TRBV6-5, the J gene TRBJ2-5; perhaps TRBD2 as D (6 bases). Germline V gives CDR1 MNHEY, CDR2 SVGAGI. Trimming removed 0 bases at V and 4 bases at J, with 12 bases between. CDR3 length: 15 residues. This CDR3 reads CASSYSSGSRETQYF. CDR3 DNA: TGTGCCAGCAGTTACTCGTCCGGGAGCAGAGAGACCCAGTACTTC.